Listed below are T cell receptor beta chains from one sample, sequenced in a study of blood T cell repertoires in COVID-19. Measured with immunoSEQ multiplex PCR; TCRdb has only the in-frame clones, and not every one. The data contain some 100,000 clones, around 86% of them singletons. The specimen was peripheral blood. The receptors shown here come from a human donor in a cohort sampled during active COVID-19. Each CDR3 is given with its conserved first and last residue. Fields, in order: J gene, D gene, clone size, V gene, CDR3 protein, CDR3 DNA. D genes are given only for firm matches. Expanded clones are given a class, and other clones once, few, many or no size at all.

>TRBJ1-4|TRBD1|-|TRBV9
CASSAGTGGSYNEKLFF
TGTGCCAGCAGCGCCGGGACAGGGGGCTCTTATAATGAAAAACTGTTTTTT
>TRBJ1-1|TRBD1|once|TRBV2
CASIRGRTGGNEAFF
TGTGCCAGCATTAGGGGGAGAACAGGGGGGAATGAAGCTTTCTTT
>TRBJ2-7|TRBD1|-|TRBV4-2
CASSLGQGASYEQYF
TGTGCCAGCAGCCTCGGACAGGGGGCTTCCTACGAGCAGTACTTC
>TRBJ1-2|-|-|TRBV7-2
CASSLGAGAGYGYTF
TGTGCCAGCAGCTTAGGAGCGGGGGCCGGCTATGGCTACACCTTC
>TRBJ2-5|-|-|TRBV7-8
CASSLSPSQTQYF
TGTGCCAGCAGCTTAAGCCCGAGTCAGACCCAGTACTTC
>TRBJ2-5|-|-|TRBV10-1
CASSESLTAGKYF
TGCGCCAGCAGTGAGTCCCTAACTGCGGGGAAGTACTTC
>TRBJ1-5|-|-|TRBV20-1
CSASAGGSNQPQHF
TGCAGTGCTAGTGCGGGGGGTAGCAATCAGCCCCAGCATTTT
>TRBJ1-1|-|-|TRBV7-8
CASSLDRRTDYTEAFF
TGTGCCAGCAGCTTAGACCGTAGGACAGACTACACTGAAGCTTTCTTT
>TRBJ2-7|-|-|TRBV9
CASSLEGGKYPIEQYF
TGTGCCAGCAGCCTGGAGGGCGGAAAATATCCTATTGAGCAGTACTTC
>TRBJ2-3|TRBD1|-|TRBV6-6
CASGGQGASTDTQYF
TGTGCCAGCGGAGGACAGGGGGCGAGCACAGATACGCAGTATTTT
>TRBJ2-6|TRBD1|-|TRBV3-1/TRBV3-2
CASSPGGGSGANVLTF
TGTGCCAGCAGCCCAGGGGGTGGCTCTGGGGCCAACGTCCTGACTTTC
>TRBJ2-1|-|once|TRBV9
CASSVAISGRRFF
TGTGCCAGCAGCGTAGCTATTTCGGGAAGGCGGTTCTTC
>TRBJ2-5|TRBD2|-|TRBV5-1
CASSLIISGGQQETQYF
TGCGCCAGCAGCTTGATTATCAGCGGGGGCCAACAAGAGACCCAGTACTTC
>TRBJ2-1|-|-|TRBV28
CASRPPGWASSYNEQFF
TGTGCCAGCAGGCCACCGGGGTGGGCTAGCTCCTACAATGAGCAGTTCTTC
>TRBJ2-3|-|-|TRBV5-5
CASSRQSDTDTQYF
TGTGCCAGCAGCCGGCAGAGCGACACAGATACGCAGTATTTT
>TRBJ1-2|TRBD1|-|TRBV5-1
CASSLAGTGGEGYTF
TGCGCCAGCAGCTTGGCCGGGACAGGGGGCGAAGGCTACACCTTC
>TRBJ2-7|TRBD1|once|TRBV27
CASSPGGTPYEQYF
TGTGCCAGCAGCCCAGGGGGCACCCCCTACGAGCAGTACTTC
>TRBJ2-6|TRBD2|-|TRBV4-3
CASSHPSAGAGANVLTF
TGCGCCAGCAGCCACCCCTCAGCGGGGGCTGGGGCCAACGTCCTGACTTTC
>TRBJ1-4|-|-|TRBV4-2
CASSQEHTATNEKLFF
TGTGCCAGCAGCCAAGAGCACACAGCAACTAATGAAAAACTGTTTTTT
>TRBJ2-7|-|few|TRBV10-1
CASSESGGLEQYF
TGCGCCAGCAGTGAGTCTGGGGGCCTCGAGCAGTACTTC
>TRBJ2-7|-|-|TRBV12-1
CASSEPSIGGFYEQYF
TGTGCCAGCAGCGAACCCTCCATCGGGGGGTTCTACGAGCAGTACTTC
>TRBJ2-1|TRBD2|-|TRBV25-1
CASSVGQVEAGGGYEQFF
TGTGCCAGCAGCGTGGGGCAGGTTGAGGCGGGAGGGGGCTATGAGCAGTTCTTC
>TRBJ2-4|-|-|TRBV21-1
CASSKGQGTAKNIQYF
TGTGCCAGCAGCAAAGGACAGGGGACAGCCAAAAACATTCAGTACTTC
>TRBJ2-7|TRBD2|-|TRBV5-4
CASSYLAGDRHEQYF
TGTGCCAGCAGCTACCTAGCGGGAGATAGGCACGAGCAGTACTTC
>TRBJ2-7|TRBD2|-|TRBV19
CASSIVAGDREQYF
TGTGCCAGTAGTATAGTAGCGGGAGACAGAGAGCAGTACTTC
>TRBJ2-7|-|-|TRBV4-3
CASSQETRGYEQYF
TGCGCCAGCAGCCAAGAGACTAGAGGTTACGAGCAGTACTTC
>TRBJ2-3|TRBD1|once|TRBV7-8
CASSFTGGDTQYF
TGTGCCAGCAGCTTCACAGGGGGAGATACGCAGTATTTT
>TRBJ2-2|TRBD1|-|TRBV30
CAWSVLQGAGGELFF
TGTGCCTGGAGTGTGTTACAGGGGGCGGGCGGGGAGCTGTTTTTT
>TRBJ2-1|-|-|TRBV9
CASSVRRRASDEQFF
TGTGCCAGCAGCGTTCGTCGGAGGGCCTCGGATGAGCAGTTCTTC
>TRBJ2-7|TRBD2|-|TRBV27
CASSQTGTSGEQYF
TGTGCCAGCAGTCAAACCGGGACTAGCGGGGAGCAGTACTTC
>TRBJ1-4|-|-|TRBV7-6
CASSLDRFHEKLFF
TGTGCCAGCAGCCTAGACAGGTTTCATGAAAAACTGTTTTTT
>TRBJ2-7|TRBD1|-|TRBV28
CASSFLRGTGYEQYF
TGTGCCAGCAGTTTTTTAAGAGGGACAGGGTACGAGCAGTACTTC
>TRBJ2-2|-|-|TRBV7-9
CASSLSTGELFF
TGTGCCAGCAGCTTATCGACCGGGGAGCTGTTTTTT
>TRBJ1-3|-|few|TRBV5-6
CASSLGSSFSGNTIYF
TGTGCCAGCAGCTTGGGTAGCAGCTTCTCTGGAAACACCATATATTTT
>TRBJ2-1|-|once|TRBV19
CASSSPQGSSEQFF
TGTGCCAGTAGTTCTCCACAGGGTAGCAGTGAGCAGTTCTTC
>TRBJ2-7|TRBD1|-|TRBV23-1
CASSHPDRDHYEQYF
TGCGCCAGCAGTCACCCGGACAGGGACCACTACGAGCAGTACTTC
>TRBJ2-1|TRBD2|once|TRBV6-1
CASSEEAAGGGEQFF
TGTGCCAGCAGTGAAGAGGCGGCGGGGGGAGGTGAGCAGTTCTTC
>TRBJ1-1|TRBD1|once|TRBV15
CATSRDGTGVGTEAFF
TGTGCCACCAGCAGAGACGGGACAGGGGTTGGCACTGAAGCTTTCTTT
>TRBJ1-1|-|-|TRBV10-1
CASSPRGGFAEAFF
TGCGCCAGCAGCCCTAGGGGGGGGTTCGCTGAAGCTTTCTTT